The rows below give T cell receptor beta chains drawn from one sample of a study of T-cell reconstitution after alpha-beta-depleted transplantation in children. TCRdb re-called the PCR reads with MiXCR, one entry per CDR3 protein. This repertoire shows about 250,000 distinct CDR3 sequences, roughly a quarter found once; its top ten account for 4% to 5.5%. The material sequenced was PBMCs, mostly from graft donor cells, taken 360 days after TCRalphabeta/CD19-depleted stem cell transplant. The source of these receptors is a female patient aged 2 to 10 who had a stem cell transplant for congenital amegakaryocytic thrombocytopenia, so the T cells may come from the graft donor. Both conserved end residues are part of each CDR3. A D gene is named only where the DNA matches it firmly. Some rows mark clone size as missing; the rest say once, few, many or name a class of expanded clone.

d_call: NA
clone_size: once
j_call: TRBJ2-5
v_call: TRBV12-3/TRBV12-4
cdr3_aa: CASSGQEGGETQYF
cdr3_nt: TGTGCCAGCAGTGGGCAGGAGGGGGGGGAGACCCAGTACTTC

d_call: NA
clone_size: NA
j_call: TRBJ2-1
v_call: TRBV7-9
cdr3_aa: CASSSRRGGEAYNEQFF
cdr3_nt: TGTGCCAGCAGTTCTCGTAGGGGGGGAGAAGCCTACAATGAGCAGTTCTTC

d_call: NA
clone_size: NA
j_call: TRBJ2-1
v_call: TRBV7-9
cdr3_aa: CASSAPGLPFNEQFF
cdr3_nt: TGTGCCAGCAGCGCCCCCGGACTCCCCTTTAATGAGCAGTTCTTC

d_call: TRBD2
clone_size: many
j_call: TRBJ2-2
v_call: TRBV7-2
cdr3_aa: CASSPRLAGVGELFF
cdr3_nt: TGTGCCAGCAGCCCAAGACTAGCGGGAGTCGGGGAGCTGTTTTTT

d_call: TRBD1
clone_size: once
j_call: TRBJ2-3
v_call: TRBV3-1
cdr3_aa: CASSPVGGQVTDTQYF
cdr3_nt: TGTGCCAGCTCGCCGGTTGGGGGACAGGTCACAGATACGCAGTATTTT

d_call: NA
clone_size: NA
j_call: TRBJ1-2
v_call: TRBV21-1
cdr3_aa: CASSKRRGACYTF
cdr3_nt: TGTGCCAGCAGCAAACGGAGGGGCGCGTGCTACACCTTC

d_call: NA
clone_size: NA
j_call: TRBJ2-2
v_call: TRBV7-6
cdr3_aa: CASSLAFVNTGELFF
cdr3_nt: TGTGCCAGCAGCTTAGCTTTTGTGAACACCGGGGAGCTGTTTTTT

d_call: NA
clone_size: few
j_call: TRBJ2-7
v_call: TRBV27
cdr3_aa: CASSWRGSALYEQYF
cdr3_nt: TGTGCCAGCAGTTGGCGGGGCTCGGCCCTATACGAGCAGTACTTC

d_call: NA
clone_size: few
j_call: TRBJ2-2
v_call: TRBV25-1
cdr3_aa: CASSEQGRYGELFF
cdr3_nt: TGTGCCAGCAGTGAACAGGGTCGGTACGGGGAGCTGTTTTTT

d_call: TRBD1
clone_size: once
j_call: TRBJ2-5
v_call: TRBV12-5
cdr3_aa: CASGLTGAALETQYF
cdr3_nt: TGTGCTAGTGGTCTGACAGGGGCCGCGTTGGAGACCCAGTACTTC

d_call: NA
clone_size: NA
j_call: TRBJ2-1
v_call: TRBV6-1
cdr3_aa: CASSPFSSYNEQFF
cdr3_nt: TGTGCCAGCAGCCCTTTCAGCTCCTACAATGAGCAGTTCTTC

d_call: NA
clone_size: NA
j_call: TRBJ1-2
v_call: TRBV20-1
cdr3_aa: CSAVSGARYTF
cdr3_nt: TGCAGTGCCGTTTCAGGGGCTCGCTACACCTTC

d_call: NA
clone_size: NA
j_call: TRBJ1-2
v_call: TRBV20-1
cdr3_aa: CSASPLPGTLANYGYTF
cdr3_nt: TGCAGTGCTAGTCCCCTTCCGGGAACCCTCGCTAACTATGGCTACACCTTC

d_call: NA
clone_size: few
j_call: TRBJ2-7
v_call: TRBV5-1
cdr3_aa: CASSLGTVTYEQYF
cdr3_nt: TGCGCCAGCAGTTTGGGGACTGTAACCTACGAGCAGTACTTC

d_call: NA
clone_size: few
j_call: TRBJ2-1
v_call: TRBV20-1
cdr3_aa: CSARVLAEREQFF
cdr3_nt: TGCAGTGCTAGAGTTCTGGCGGAGCGTGAGCAGTTCTTC